These 9 T cell receptor beta chains were sequenced from one sample in a study of CD8 T cells in ankylosing spondylitis. TCRdb called the 5' RACE reads again in MiXCR, with one record for every CDR3 protein. In the table there are 250,000 to 300,000 distinct CDR3 sequences, about 19% of which are singletons. The sample was blood, either unsorted or a sorted T cell fraction (not recorded which). Receptors were obtained from a male donor with ankylosing spondylitis or in good health (not recorded which).

The chain carries TRBV12-3 or TRBV12-4 and TRBJ1-5; possibly TRBD1 for D (5 bases). The CDR3 has 14 residues. V lost 6 bases to trimming and J lost 4 bases, with 13 bases between them. Here the CDR3 DNA reads TGTGCCAGCAGCCGACAGCGCGGAAATCAGCCCCAGCATTTT. Its translation: CASSRQRGNQPQHF.

This clonotype was picked up a small number of times. This rearrangement joins TRBV7-7 to TRBJ2-5; 8 bases agree with TRBD1. Germline loops: CDR1 SSHAT, CDR2 FNYEAQ (reference sequence). V lost 3 bases, J lost 1 base, and 1 base stayed unmatched. CDR3 length equals 14 residues. The CDR3 region has the DNA TGTGCCAGCAGCTTTACAGGGGGCCAAGAGACCCAGTACTTC. It is translated as CASSFTGGQETQYF.

The CDR3 protein is CSPLNTDNEQFF. The DNA for the CDR3 is TGCAGCCCTCTGAACACCGACAATGAGCAGTTCTTC. The chain employs TRBV29-1 and TRBJ2-1; D gene uncertain. V gave up 8 bases and J gave up 5 bases, with 13 bases separating them. The CDR3 length is 12 residues. The V gene's germline CDR1 is SQVTM and CDR2 ANQGSEA.

This clonotype appeared many times. V and J are TRBV15 and TRBJ2-3, with TRBD2 identical over 7 bases. V gave up 4 bases and J gave up 3 bases; unmatched junction bases: 7. This CDR3 has 15 amino acids. Germline lookup yields CDR1 LNHNV and CDR2 YYDKDF (reference sequence). The CDR3 is CATSTRLAWTDTQYF. In DNA, the CDR3 is TGTGCCACCAGCACCCGACTAGCTTGGACAGATACGCAGTATTTT.

The chain links TRBV7-9 to TRBJ2-7; possible D gene TRBD1, 6 bases. With 6 bases removed from V and 3 bases from J, the gap between germline ends came to 12 bases. The CDR3 has 13 residues. Per the germline V gene, CDR1 is SEHNR and CDR2 is FQNEAQ (reference sequence). As DNA, the CDR3 is TGTGCCAGCAGTCCCGGGACATACTACGAGCAGTACGTC. Residues: CASSPGTYYEQYV.

The chain joins TRBV12-3 or TRBV12-4 to TRBJ2-3; the match to TRBD1 covers 8 bases. The length of the CDR3 is 20 residues. V lost 6 bases to trimming and J lost 1 base; unmatched junction nucleotides: 21. In DNA form, the CDR3 reads TGTGCCAGCAGCTCCGCGCTCCGGGACAGGCCCAAGGCGGGCACAGATACGCAGTATTTT. The encoded protein is CASSSALRDRPKAGTDTQYF.

V usage is TRBV15 and J usage is TRBJ2-1; 8 bases fit TRBD1. Germline V gives CDR1 LNHNV, CDR2 YYDKDF (reference sequence). The CDR3 runs to 20 residues. Unmatched junction bases numbered 14, after V lost 0 bases and J lost 1 base. The CDR3 DNA reads as TGTGCCACCAGCAGAGATGGGTACAGGGGGAGTCTCTCATCCTACAATGAGCAGTTCTTC. Protein sequence: CATSRDGYRGSLSSYNEQFF.

This clonotype was observed a few times. The J gene is TRBJ2-5, the V gene TRBV28; D is unresolved. CDR1 is MDHEN and CDR2 is SYDVKM in the germline V gene. Trimming took 5 bases from V and 5 from J, leaving 12 bases between them. The CDR3 totals 13 residues. CDR3 loop: CASSPGFWETQYF. The DNA for the CDR3 is TGTGCCAGCAGTCCAGGTTTTTGGGAGACCCAGTACTTC.

V usage is TRBV12-3 or TRBV12-4 and J usage is TRBJ1-2; 7 bases map to TRBD1. This CDR3 spans 13 amino acids. V was pared by 5 bases and J by 7 bases, with 7 bases of the junction left unmatched. The CDR3, as DNA: TGTGCCAGCAGTAGGGACAGCATTCGTGGCTACACCTTC. Translating gives CASSRDSIRGYTF.